These 5 T cell receptor beta chains were all obtained from the same sample, sequenced in a study of blood T cell repertoires in COVID-19. The repertoire was sequenced with immunoSEQ multiplex PCR; TCRdb's copy has only in-frame clones and lacks some. This table has about 170,000 clones, about 85% appearing once. Sequencing was carried out using peripheral blood. The origin of the receptors is a man older than 75 with COVID-19, enrolled during active disease.

This chain uses TRBV15 with TRBJ2-7, with 7 bases matching TRBD1. Germline V gene data show CDR1 as LNHNV and CDR2 as YYDKDF (reference sequence). CDR3 length equals 14 residues. The V and J ends lost 1 base and 5 bases, in that order; junction bases with no gene match: 5. CDR3 in DNA: TGTGCCACCAGCAGAGGTGGACAGGAACACGAGCAGTACTTC. Translated: CATSRGGQEHEQYF.

The genes are TRBV3-1 (or the pseudogene TRBV3-2) and TRBJ1-6; D is perhaps TRBD1 (6 bases). CDR1 LGHDT and CDR2 YNNKEL come from the germline V gene (reference sequence). V was shortened by 0 bases and J by 8 bases, with 8 bases between the two germline ends. CDR3 size: 14 residues. Written as DNA, the CDR3 is TGTGCCAGCAGCCAAGATTGGACAGATTCACCCCTCCACTTT. Protein product: CASSQDWTDSPLHF.

The chain combines TRBV5-6 with TRBJ2-2, with 12 positions matching TRBD2. Trimming cost V 3 bases and J 6 bases; bases outside gene matches: 6. Germline CDR1 reads SGHDT; CDR2 reads YYEEEE. This CDR3 contains 16 residues. This CDR3 reads CASSSVSSGGAGELFF. CDR3 sequence (DNA): TGTGCCAGCAGCTCGGTTTCTAGCGGGGGGGCCGGGGAGCTGTTTTTT.

V and J are TRBV11-2 and TRBJ1-3; TRBD1 matches at 8 bases. J was trimmed by 0 bases and V by 5 bases; bases with no gene match: 6. Looked up from germline, CDR1 is SGHAT and CDR2 is FQNNGV. The CDR3 is made up of 16 amino acids. The DNA for the CDR3 is TGTGCCAGCAGCGTCCACAGGGGGTTCTCTGGAAACACCATATATTTT. This sequence encodes CASSVHRGFSGNTIYF. Full variable domain (outside the CDR3, taken from reference TRBV11-2 and TRBJ1-3): EAGVAQSPRYKIIEKRQSVAFWCNPISGHATLYWYQQILGQGPKLLIQFQNNGVVDDSQLPKDRFSAERLKGVDSTLKIQPAKLEDSAVYLCASSVHRGFSGNTIYFGEGSWLTVV.

The rearrangement joins TRBV6-2 or TRBV6-3 to TRBJ2-5, with D hard to call. Germline V lookup: CDR1 MNHEY, CDR2 SVGEGT. V lost 5 bases to trimming and J lost 5 bases, with 6 bases between them. The CDR3 sequence is 11 residues long. CDR3 bases: TGTGCCAGCAGTACCCGGGAGACCCAGTACTTC. It codes for CASSTRETQYF.